The sequence of this TCR beta chain was determined in a study of long-term antiretroviral therapy in people with HIV. At survey level, the immunoSEQ assay was run in its v3.0 version. Here immunoSEQ multiplex PCR was the method, and the copy in TCRdb shows in-frame clones only, minus some. The sample records approximately 45,000 clones, 86% being singletons. The study's findings and limits: After ART, diversity increased yet remained lower than transplant donor controls.

About this clone itself: Its antigen is not identified.

This CDR3 has 13 amino acids. The germline V gene encodes CDR1 SGHTA and CDR2 FQGTGA. V was clipped by 2 bases and J by 4 bases, with 7 bases between them. Specimens held roughly 0.9-11 million cryopreserved PBMC prior to DNA extraction. The V call is TRBV7-3, the J call TRBJ2-3; no reliable D call. The sequences come from unsorted PBMCs, collected 0.1 years before starting antiretroviral therapy. This clonotype was obtained from a woman in her fifties or sixties with HIV. CDR3 region: CASSLDRSDTQYF. CDR3 bases: TGTGCCAGCAGCTTAGATAGGTCAGATACGCAGTATTTT.